This entry describes one TCR beta chain. These data belong to a study of blood T cell repertoires in COVID-19. Measured with immunoSEQ multiplex PCR; TCRdb has only the in-frame clones, and not every one. The table shows 87,000 or so clones, with around 90% occurring only once. The CDR3 consists of 15 residues. Germline CDR1 LGHDT, CDR2 YNNKEL (reference sequence). V lost 5 bases to trimming and J lost 2 bases, with 15 bases between them. Sequencing was carried out using peripheral blood. This receptor was obtained from a woman in her forties or fifties with active or convalescent COVID-19. The V gene is TRBV3-1 (or the pseudogene TRBV3-2), the J gene TRBJ1-1, with D perhaps matching TRBD1 (5 bases). The DNA for the CDR3 is TGTGCCAGCAGCAAGACGATACAGGTAAACACTGAAGCTTTCTTT. Translating gives CASSKTIQVNTEAFF.